The rows below give T cell receptor beta chains drawn from one sample of a study of blood T cell repertoires in COVID-19. Repertoires were generated with immunoSEQ multiplex PCR, while TCRdb's copy carries only in-frame clones and drops some. The sample includes around 250,000 clones, around 90% of them seen just once. Material for sequencing was peripheral blood. The source of these receptors is a woman aged 60 to 75 with COVID-19, enrolled during active disease. Both conserved end residues are part of each CDR3. The order of the fields is V gene, J gene, D gene, clone size, CDR3 DNA, CDR3 protein. A D gene is named only where the DNA matches it firmly. Some rows have no size entry. The others give once, few or many, or a class for an expanded clone.

TRBV7-3	TRBJ2-3	TRBD1	few	TGTGCCAGCAGTTTTACTGCGGGACAGGGCACAGATACGCAGTATTTT	CASSFTAGQGTDTQYF
TRBV12-3/TRBV12-4	TRBJ2-2	-	-	TGTGCCAGCAGTCCTAACACCGGGGAGCTGTTTTTT	CASSPNTGELFF
TRBV2	TRBJ1-2	-	-	TGTGCCAGCAGTGTGACAGCAACTAACTATGGCTACACCTTC	CASSVTATNYGYTF
TRBV19	TRBJ1-1	TRBD1	once	TGTGCCAGTAGTACCGGGACAGCTACTGAAGCTTTCTTT	CASSTGTATEAFF
TRBV19	TRBJ1-2	-	once	TGTGCCAGTAGTATTATCGGGATTTATGGCTACACCTTC	CASSIIGIYGYTF
TRBV7-2	TRBJ1-4	TRBD1	-	TGTGCCAGCAGCTTAGGCACCGGGACAGGGATTCGGAGTAATGAAAAACTGTTTTTT	CASSLGTGTGIRSNEKLFF
TRBV14	TRBJ2-1	-	-	TGTGCCAGCAGCCAAGTATCCAATGAGCAGTTCTTC	CASSQVSNEQFF
TRBV6-2/TRBV6-3	TRBJ2-3	-	-	TGTGCCAGCAGTTTGCGTGGGCCCAGCACAGATACGCAGTATTTT	CASSLRGPSTDTQYF
TRBV18	TRBJ1-5	-	few	TGTGCCAGCTCACCGCCGGGGGGCCATCAGCCCCAGCATTTT	CASSPPGGHQPQHF
TRBV6-6	TRBJ2-2	TRBD1	-	TGTGCCAGCAGCCCCTTCGGGACAGGGTTCTCCGGGGAGCTGTTTTTT	CASSPFGTGFSGELFF
TRBV6-5	TRBJ2-7	-	once	TGTGCCAGCAGCCCAGGATCCTACGAGCAGTACTTC	CASSPGSYEQYF
TRBV3-1/TRBV3-2	TRBJ2-3	-	-	TGTGCCAGCAGCCAGAGGCCGGCTACGCAGTATTTT	CASSQRPATQYF
TRBV2	TRBJ1-5	-	-	TGTGCCAGCAGTGTGGACAGCCCTAGCAATCAGCCCCAGCATTTT	CASSVDSPSNQPQHF
TRBV6-2/TRBV6-3	TRBJ2-5	TRBD1	-	TGTGCCAGCAGTTACTCGGGACAGGGGGCGGGAGAGACCCAGTACTTC	CASSYSGQGAGETQYF
TRBV7-3	TRBJ2-1	-	-	TGTGCCAGCAGCCTGTGGGCCAACAATGAGCAGTTCTTC	CASSLWANNEQFF
TRBV7-2	TRBJ1-6	-	-	TGTGCCTCCGTCGCGGGGACCATTCCCCCCCCACCTAATTCACCCCTCCACTTT	CASVAGTIPPPPNSPLHF
TRBV7-8	TRBJ2-4	TRBD1	-	TGTGCCAGCAGCTTAACAGGGGGCAACATTCAGTACTTC	CASSLTGGNIQYF
TRBV7-2	TRBJ1-5	TRBD1	-	TGTGCCAGCAGCCTCTTAACCTCGAAGGGGGCTTTTCATCAGCCCCAGCATTTT	CASSLLTSKGAFHQPQHF
TRBV10-3	TRBJ1-5	TRBD1	-	TGTGCCATCAGACCCGGACAGGGAAATCAGCCCCAGCATTTT	CAIRPGQGNQPQHF
TRBV6-4	TRBJ1-1	TRBD1	once	TGTGCCAGCAGTCCGAACCGGGACAGGAACACTGAAGCTTTCTTT	CASSPNRDRNTEAFF
TRBV30	TRBJ1-1	TRBD1	-	TGTGCCTGGAGTTTGAGTCCGAGACAGGGAACTGAAGCTTTCTTT	CAWSLSPRQGTEAFF
TRBV12-5	TRBJ2-3	-	-	TGTGCTAGTGGCCTACCAGGGGCGGGAGCAGATACGCAGTATTTT	CASGLPGAGADTQYF
TRBV27	TRBJ1-1	-	-	TGTGCCAGCAACTCGGCAGGGGTGAACACTGAAGCTTTCTTT	CASNSAGVNTEAFF
TRBV30	TRBJ1-1	-	-	TGTGCCTGGAGTGTACGGGTAGACACTGAAGCTTTCTTT	CAWSVRVDTEAFF
TRBV7-2	TRBJ1-5	-	-	TGTGCCAGCAGCACCCAGGACAGACAGCCCCAGCATTTT	CASSTQDRQPQHF
TRBV29-1	TRBJ2-2	-	-	TGCAGCGCCGCCGAACTCCAGAACACCGGGGAGCTGTTTTTT	CSAAELQNTGELFF
TRBV19	TRBJ1-6	TRBD1	-	TGTGCCAGTACTAAAGGACAGGCGTATAATTCACCCCTCCACTTT	CASTKGQAYNSPLHF
TRBV9	TRBJ1-2	TRBD1	-	TGTGCCAGCAGCGGGCCCGGGACAGGGAATTATGGCTACACCTTC	CASSGPGTGNYGYTF
TRBV9	TRBJ2-5	-	-	TGTGCCAGCAGCCCCGCGGGCGCCGGGGGGCGAGAGACCCAGTACTTC	CASSPAGAGGRETQYF
TRBV5-6	TRBJ1-5	TRBD1	-	TGTGCCAGCAGCTTCGGGGACAGGGATCAGCCCCAGCATTTT	CASSFGDRDQPQHF
TRBV7-8	TRBJ1-4	-	once	TGTGCCAGCAGCTTAGTAGGGGGGGCCAGTGAAAAACTGTTTTTT	CASSLVGGASEKLFF
TRBV12-3/TRBV12-4	TRBJ1-1	TRBD1	-	TGTGCCAGCAGGGGACAGGGGGGAACTGAAGCTTTCTTT	CASRGQGGTEAFF
TRBV5-4	TRBJ2-7	-	-	TGTGCCAGCAGCGCTGGGCTGAACTCCTACGAGCAGTACTTC	CASSAGLNSYEQYF
TRBV11-2	TRBJ2-7	-	-	TGTGCCAGCAGCTTAGGGGCGGGGAGCTACGAGCAGTACTTC	CASSLGAGSYEQYF
TRBV7-8	TRBJ1-2	-	-	TGTGCCAGCAGCTTAGGAGGAGACTATGGCTACACCTTC	CASSLGGDYGYTF
TRBV10-3	TRBJ1-1	-	-	TGTGCCATCAGTGGTGGGCGAGAAACTGAAGCTTTCTTT	CAISGGRETEAFF
TRBV7-2	TRBJ1-1	-	-	TGTGCCAGCAGCTTAGGTCCAGCGAGAATGGGCACTGAAGCTTTCTTT	CASSLGPARMGTEAFF
TRBV7-9	TRBJ1-1	TRBD1	-	TGTGCCAGCAGCTCGTACAGGGGAGAGAACACTGAAGCTTTCTTT	CASSSYRGENTEAFF
TRBV3-1/TRBV3-2	TRBJ2-5	TRBD2	once	TGTGCCAGCAGCCAAGATGCCACTAGCGGGGGGGCCGTGGGGACCCAGTACTTC	CASSQDATSGGAVGTQYF
TRBV5-1	TRBJ1-5	-	-	TGCGCCAGCAGCTTGGCCGGGGGAGCGCCCCAGCATTTT	CASSLAGGAPQHF
TRBV5-1	TRBJ1-1	TRBD1	-	TGCGCCAGCAGCTTGGACCGGACAGGGGTTTCTTTCTTT	CASSLDRTGVSFF
TRBV5-1	TRBJ1-1	TRBD1	-	TGCGCCAGCAGTTCCAGGACAGGGGATCTTATGAACACTGAAGCTTTCTTT	CASSSRTGDLMNTEAFF
TRBV27	TRBJ2-5	-	-	TGTGCCAGCGGCCGTCAGGAGACCCAGTACTTC	CASGRQETQYF
TRBV7-6	TRBJ2-3	TRBD1	-	TGTGCCAGCAGAAAAAGTCCCGGGACAGGGATGGGCACAGATACGCAGTATTTT	CASRKSPGTGMGTDTQYF
TRBV9	TRBJ2-3	TRBD2	-	TGTGCCAGCAGCGTTACTAGCGGGCTCGTTACAGATACGCAGTATTTT	CASSVTSGLVTDTQYF
TRBV5-1	TRBJ1-6	-	once	TGCGCCAGCAGCCATGGGGAGGGCGCGGGTAATTCACCCCTCCACTTT	CASSHGEGAGNSPLHF
TRBV25-1	TRBJ2-5	-	-	TGTGCCAGCAGTGGGTTGCAGGGGCCCAAAGAGACCCAGTACTTC	CASSGLQGPKETQYF
TRBV29-1	TRBJ1-1	TRBD1	-	TGCAGCGTTAGTACAGGGGGACATACTGAAGCTTTCTTT	CSVSTGGHTEAFF
TRBV5-6	TRBJ2-7	-	-	TGTGCCAGCAGCTTGGGACAGGTATCCTACGAGCAGTACTTC	CASSLGQVSYEQYF
TRBV2	TRBJ2-1	TRBD2	once	TGTGCCAGCAGGGGGGCTAGCGGGGCTTTCTACAATGAGCAGTTCTTC	CASRGASGAFYNEQFF
TRBV28	TRBJ1-2	-	few	TGTGCCAGCAGAACACAGGCCGGCGGTGGCTACACCTTC	CASRTQAGGGYTF
TRBV7-2	TRBJ2-7	-	once	TGTGCCAGCAGCACCGACAGGGCGGGACAGTACTTC	CASSTDRAGQYF
TRBV7-3	TRBJ2-3	-	-	TGTGCCAGCAGCTTATCGGTACGAGATACGCAGTATTTT	CASSLSVRDTQYF
TRBV5-1	TRBJ1-3	-	once	TGCGCCAGCAGCTTCCTTGGGCAGTCTGGAAACACCATATATTTT	CASSFLGQSGNTIYF
TRBV2	TRBJ2-3	TRBD2	-	TGTGCCAGCAGTGACCTTTCGACTAGCGGGGGTCGGAATACGCAGTATTTT	CASSDLSTSGGRNTQYF